This paragraph covers one T cell receptor beta chain sequence. V was shortened by 4 bases and J by 0 bases, with 11 bases between the two germline ends. In germline, CDR1 is SGHTS, CDR2 YDEGEE. CDR3 length: 15 amino acids. The data originate from a study of blood T cell repertoires in COVID-19. Study in general: COVID-19 samples, acute and convalescent, were from the United States, Italy and Spain. Sample material is recorded as cDNA or gDNA derived from T cells, B-cell-depleted T cells, or PBMCs.

Per the authors' pipeline: Nucleated cell counts were estimated from reference gene primer amplification. Method: immunoSEQ multiplex PCR; TCRdb's copy keeps in-frame clones and lacks some. V, J and clone size derive from that table, while D and trimming were established from the DNA sequence. The top ten clones hold 4.4% of a sample with around 200,000 clones, about 80% of them seen once. The receptor comes from a man aged 50-59 years with active or convalescent COVID-19. The chain uses TRBV5-8 and TRBJ2-1; D is undetermined. The sample taken for sequencing was peripheral blood. The CDR3 coding sequence is TGTGCCAGCAGCCTCGTCCCCGGCTCCTACAATGAGCAGTTCTTC. Its translation: CASSLVPGSYNEQFF. The complete variable domain, with remaining parts taken from reference TRBV5-8 and TRBJ2-1, reads EAGVTQSPTHLIKTRGQQATLRCSPISGHTSVYWYQQALGLGLQFLLWYDEGEERNRGNFPPRFSGRQFPNYSSELNVNALELEDSALYLCASSLVPGSYNEQFFGPGTRLTVL.